Presented here are 5 T cell receptor beta chains from one specimen sequenced in a study of regulatory T cells in long-lasting Graves disease. Sequencing libraries for TCR beta were prepared with iRepertoire HTBI primers and Arm-PCR of CDR3 regions. TCRdb independently ran MiXCR on the multiplex PCR reads; one entry per CDR3 protein. The data contain fewer than 450,000 distinct CDR3 sequences, about 20% of them singletons. This sample's time point: persistent/refractory GD, antithyroid drugs over 5 years with positive TRAb. From RNA extracted from PBMCs, the TCR library was made. This specimen consisted of peripheral blood mononuclear cells (PBMCs), obtained when the disease was refractory, from a patient treated with antithyroid drugs. These receptors were taken from a female donor with Graves disease.

This clonotype came up a few times. The chain carries TRBV7-2 and TRBJ2-7, with 7 bases aligning to TRBD1. CDR1 is SGHTA and CDR2 is FQGNSA in the germline V gene. CDR3 size: 14 residues. The V gene end was trimmed by 7 bases and the J gene end by 4 bases; junction bases not matched to a gene: 10. The CDR3 here is CASNPGTVVYEQYF. The CDR3 DNA follows: TGTGCCAGCAACCCCGGGACAGTTGTTTACGAGCAGTACTTC. Full variable domain (rest looked up from reference TRBV7-2 and TRBJ2-7): GAGVSQSPSNKVTEKGKDVELRCDPISGHTALYWYRQSLGQGLEFLIYFQGNSAPDKSGLPSDRFSAERTGGSVSTLTIQRTQQEDSAVYLCASNPGTVVYEQYFGPGTRLTVT.

This clonotype appeared many times. V is TRBV27 and J is TRBJ1-4, with no clear D. Looked up from germline, CDR1 is MNHEY and CDR2 is SMNVEV (reference sequence). The CDR3 covers 13 residues. V was pared by 1 base and J by 10 bases, with 10 bases between. As DNA, the CDR3 is TGTGCCAGCAGTTTATTGGGAGTGGGAAAACTGTTTTTT. Amino acid sequence: CASSLLGVGKLFF.

This clonotype was detected only a few times. The V call is TRBV5-8, the J call TRBJ2-1, with 8 bases that match TRBD1. Germline V gene sequence: CDR1 SGHTS, CDR2 YDEGEE. V lost 4 bases, J lost 8 bases, and 11 bases stayed unmatched. The CDR3 length is 15 residues. CDR3: CASSTDRAVRYEQFF. CDR3 nucleotide sequence: TGTGCCAGCAGCACGGACAGGGCCGTGAGATATGAGCAGTTCTTC.

This clonotype was counted once. A read error is possible here, since a much larger clone lies one base away. The chain has TRBV20-1 and TRBJ2-5; D not resolved. CDR1 is DFQATT, CDR2 SNEGSKA, per germline (reference sequence). V lost 2 bases, J lost 3 bases, and 4 bases lay in between. This CDR3 has 11 residues. The CDR3 here is CSARPKETQYF. The DNA for the CDR3 is TGCAGTGCTAGACCCAAAGAGACCCAGTACTTC.

Turning to this clonotype: This may arise from a read error, as a much more abundant clone is one base away. The genes are TRBV2 and TRBJ2-7; D not certain. The CDR3 sequence is 14 residues long. Trimming removed 8 bases from V and 1 base from J, with 15 bases in between. Germline V gene sequence: CDR1 SNHLY, CDR2 FYNNEI. The CDR3 region has the DNA TGTGCCAGCGATCGTGGGTCAGGTTCCTACGAGCAGTACTTC. It specifies CASDRGSGSYEQYF.